This TCR beta chain was observed in a study of T cells in Graves' hyperthyroidism and ophthalmopathy. In the study overall: Peripheral blood was taken when the disease was first diagnosed, before any treatment began. Study results and caveats: Blood also carried most thyroid clonotypes expanded above 0.001.

For the diagnoses, clinical symptoms, serum thyroxine and TRAb, thyroid ultrasound and orbital computed tomography were used. It was around 11 ml of fresh peripheral blood that supplied the PBMCs. RNA transcripts served as the template for amplifying TCR beta CDR3 regions. A set of HTBI primers served as the primers for a first-round RT-PCR of the TCR CDR3. TCRdb fed the multiplex PCR reads into MiXCR, producing one record per CDR3 protein. Of some 770,000 distinct CDR3 sequences in the sample, 15% to 20% were seen once. This clonotype was detected ten times or more. The target antigen is unknown. Unmatched junction bases numbered 10, after V lost 5 bases and J lost 4 bases. The CDR3 has 15 amino acids.

The genes are TRBV12-3 or TRBV12-4 and TRBJ1-1, with 7 bases identical to TRBD1. The sequence was obtained from a man aged 18-30 years with Graves' hyperthyroidism. The sequenced sample was blood. Here the CDR3 reads CASSPRGTGATEAFF. The CDR3 nucleotides are TGTGCCAGCAGTCCTAGGGGTACAGGGGCCACTGAAGCTTTCTTT.